A single sample gave rise to the 26 T cell receptor beta chains below, sequenced in a study of blood T cell repertoires in COVID-19 (dated by TCRdb to 2019 to 2021). The protocol used for the library was the immunoSEQ multiplex PCR assay. In TCRdb, the immuneACCESS table is reduced to in-frame sequences with V and J assigned. These tables do not hold every clone; where another copy was compared, an unresolved V gene accounts for under half, and the others remain unexplained. A total of tens of thousands of clones appear in this sample, 85% of them only once. About 3.2% of the sample comes from the top ten. The sample comprised peripheral blood. These receptors originate from an elderly man with acute or convalescent COVID-19.

The CDR3: CASSLWGAADHGYTF. The CDR3 DNA reads as TGCGCCAGCAGCTTGTGGGGAGCCGCGGACCATGGCTACACCTTC. The V gene is TRBV5-1, the J gene TRBJ1-2; D is uncertain. The length of the CDR3 is 15 residues. V dropped 1 base and J dropped 6 bases, with 16 bases sitting between them. The germline V gene encodes CDR1 SGHRS and CDR2 YFSETQ.

The chain uses TRBV25-1 and TRBJ2-3; D is possibly TRBD2 (6 bases). The CDR3 totals 13 residues. Germline CDR1 MGHDK, CDR2 SYGVNS. V was cut by 10 bases and J by 2 bases, with 13 bases left in between. The CDR3 nucleotides read TGTGCCACCATCCGGGGGAACACAGATACGCAGTATTTT. As protein: CATIRGNTDTQYF.

This clone was detected only once. The CDR3 sequence: CASSHPNNEQFF. The CDR3 bases are TGTGCCAGCAGCCATCCTAACAATGAGCAGTTCTTC. The rearrangement links TRBV7-2 to TRBJ2-1, with D hard to call. V lost 5 bases and J 5 bases, leaving 7 bases between the germline ends. The CDR3 length is 12 residues. Germline CDR1 and CDR2: SGHTA and FQGNSA.

The chain joins TRBV4-2 to TRBJ2-2; D is undetermined. CDR3 length: 14 residues. Trimming stripped 2 bases from V and 5 bases from J, with 9 bases between. Germline assignment: CDR1 LGHNA and CDR2 YNFKEQ. The CDR3 loop is CASSQQKTTGELFF. The CDR3 region has the DNA TGTGCCAGCAGCCAACAAAAGACAACCGGGGAGCTGTTTTTT.

The CDR3 is CASSPSRDNRNTF. CDR3 nucleotide sequence: TGTGCCAGCAGTCCAAGCCGGGACAATCGAAACACCTTC. This rearrangement joins TRBV27 to TRBJ1-2; D is possibly TRBD1 (6 bases). The V and J ends lost 5 bases and 12 bases respectively, with 19 bases between them. The CDR3 loop spans 13 amino acids. The germline V gene encodes CDR1 MNHEY and CDR2 SMNVEV (reference sequence).

This rearrangement joins TRBV19 to TRBJ1-3, with D possibly matching TRBD1 (5 bases). Trimming left V 7 bases short and J 0 bases short, with 13 bases between. Germline V lookup: CDR1 LNHDA, CDR2 SQIVND (reference sequence). The CDR3 sequence is 15 residues long. DNA for the CDR3: TGTGCCAGTACCCGGGACTTAAGCTCTGGAAACACCATATATTTT. Residues: CASTRDLSSGNTIYF.

The chain couples TRBV4-3 to TRBJ1-2, with a weak D call TRBD1 (6 bases). The germline V and J ends were trimmed by 1 base and 1 base, with 7 bases remaining between them. The CDR3 sequence is 14 residues long. The V gene's germline CDR1 is LGHNA and CDR2 YSLEER. CDR3 protein: CASSQAGVNYGYTF. The DNA of the CDR3 is TGCGCCAGCAGCCAAGCAGGGGTTAACTATGGCTACACCTTC.

The table lists this clone with a count of one. The rearrangement uses TRBV3-1 (or the pseudogene TRBV3-2) and TRBJ1-6, with TRBD1 identical over 9 bases. The V gene's germline CDR1 is LGHDT and CDR2 YNNKEL (reference sequence). This CDR3 is built from 15 residues. V trimming: 1 base; J trimming: 7 bases; junction bases outside the gene matches: 2. This CDR3 reads CASSQGGQGNSPLHF. CDR3 coding DNA: TGTGCCAGCAGCCAAGGTGGACAGGGGAATTCACCCCTCCACTTT.

The rearrangement links TRBV7-8 to TRBJ2-7; 8 bases fit TRBD1. V lost 1 base to trimming and J lost 6 bases; unmatched junction nucleotides: 5. Germline CDR1 and CDR2: SGHVS and FQNEAQ. This CDR3 has 14 residues. This CDR3 reads CASSLEHTGGEQYF. The DNA for the CDR3 is TGTGCCAGCAGCTTAGAACACACAGGGGGCGAGCAGTACTTC. Combining the CDR3 with reference TRBV7-8 and TRBJ2-7 gives the whole variable domain GAGVSQSPRYKVAKRGQDVALRCDPISGHVSLFWYQQALGQGPEFLTYFQNEAQLDKSGLPSDRFFAERPEGSVSTLKIQRTQQEDSAVYLCASSLEHTGGEQYFGPGTRLTVT.

V usage is TRBV5-1 and J usage is TRBJ1-2, with 9 bases identical to TRBD1. CDR1 is SGHRS, CDR2 YFSETQ, per germline. V shed 5 bases and J 10 bases; nucleotides not matched to a gene: 12. This CDR3 has 14 residues. In nucleotides, the CDR3 is TGCGCCAGCAGAAACCCGGGACAGGGTTCCTTCTACACCTTC. It codes for CASRNPGQGSFYTF.

V gene TRBV5-5 combines with J gene TRBJ1-1; TRBD1 matches 8 bases. Germline CDR1 reads SGHKS; CDR2 reads YYEKEE (reference sequence). The CDR3 loop spans 14 amino acids. V gave up 4 bases and J gave up 4 bases; unmatched junction bases: 6. CDR3 loop: CASSRLQGGTEAFF. The CDR3 coding sequence is TGTGCCAGCAGCAGGTTACAGGGGGGCACTGAAGCTTTCTTT.

V usage is TRBV30 and J usage is TRBJ1-5; TRBD1 agrees at 8 bases. Germline CDR1 is GTSNPN and CDR2 is SVGIG (reference sequence). V gave up 2 bases and J gave up 3 bases; unmatched junction bases: 6. This CDR3 region has 15 residues. CDR3 residues: CAWSIGQGNNQPQHF. DNA of the CDR3: TGTGCCTGGAGTATCGGACAGGGAAACAATCAGCCCCAGCATTTT.

The chain recombines TRBV14 with TRBJ2-6; no clear D gene. The CDR3 runs to 16 residues. Trimming took 1 base from V and 1 from J, leaving 8 bases between them. CDR1 is SGHDN and CDR2 is FVKESK in the germline V gene. CDR3 protein: CASSQVLPSGANVLTF. DNA of the CDR3: TGTGCCAGCAGCCAAGTTCTTCCGTCTGGGGCCAACGTCCTGACTTTC.

This clone was seen a few times. CDR3 coding DNA: TGTGCCAGCTCACCACCGGGAGGATATGGCTACACCTTC. Its protein product is CASSPPGGYGYTF. V and J are TRBV18 and TRBJ1-2, with unresolved D. The CDR3 is 13 amino acids. In germline, CDR1 is KGHSH, CDR2 LQKENI. The V end lost 0 bases, the J end lost 5 bases, and 7 bases lay between the germline ends.

The rearrangement links TRBV5-5 to TRBJ2-5; D gene ambiguous. CDR3 size: 15 residues. Per germline, CDR1 SGHKS and CDR2 YYEKEE (reference sequence). Trimming left V 0 bases short and J 3 bases short, with 12 bases between. Written as DNA, the CDR3 is TGTGCCAGCAGCTTGGTTCCGGGTCCGGAAGAGACCCAGTACTTC. Translating gives CASSLVPGPEETQYF.

V gene TRBV2 combines with J gene TRBJ2-1, with 10 bases lining up with TRBD2. Germline V gene data show CDR1 as SNHLY and CDR2 as FYNNEI. V lost 2 bases and J lost 8; bases outside the gene matches: 3. The CDR3 loop spans 14 amino acids. The DNA for the CDR3 is TGTGCCAGCAGTGAACTAGCGGGAGTCGATGAGCAGTTCTTC. It translates to CASSELAGVDEQFF.

This chain joins TRBV7-2 and TRBJ2-4; 9 bases align to TRBD2. Per the germline V gene, CDR1 is SGHTA and CDR2 is FQGNSA. The length of the CDR3 is 17 residues. The V gene end was trimmed by 1 base and the J gene end by 0 bases; junction bases not matched to a gene: 4. The CDR3 sequence: CASSLDAGGLAKNIQYF. Written as DNA, the CDR3 is TGTGCCAGCAGCTTAGATGCGGGAGGGTTAGCCAAAAACATTCAGTACTTC.

V and J are TRBV27 and TRBJ1-2; possibly TRBD1 for D (5 bases). Germline V gene lookup returns CDR1 MNHEY and CDR2 SMNVEV (reference sequence). The CDR3 runs 16 residues. V was pared by 6 bases and J by 3 bases, with 20 bases between. CDR3 sequence reads: CASRQTGARRYYGYTF. The CDR3 bases are TGTGCCAGCAGACAGACTGGGGCCAGAAGATACTATGGCTACACCTTC.

The chain uses TRBV9 and TRBJ2-2; no definite D call. Trimming cost V 3 bases and J 2 bases, with 8 bases left between them. The CDR3 has 14 residues. The V gene's germline CDR1 is SGDLS and CDR2 YYNGEE. The CDR3 DNA reads TGTGCCAGCAGCGACAGAATTAACACCGGGGAGCTGTTTTTT. As protein: CASSDRINTGELFF.

This chain joins TRBV6-5 and TRBJ2-1; TRBD2 matches at 7 bases. This CDR3 has 15 amino acids. V lost 9 bases to trimming and J lost 6 bases; unmatched junction nucleotides: 14. Germline CDR1 reads MNHEY; CDR2 reads SVGAGI. The CDR3 spells CASRLRQAGFNEQFF. CDR3 in DNA: TGTGCCAGTCGGCTACGACAAGCGGGATTCAATGAGCAGTTCTTC.

The chain links TRBV4-2 to TRBJ1-2; D not resolved. Trimming cost V 0 bases and J 4 bases, with 12 bases left between them. The CDR3 consists of 15 residues. The germline V gene encodes CDR1 LGHNA and CDR2 YNFKEQ. CDR3 in DNA: TGTGCCAGCAGCCAAGATCCCCAGGACTTCTATGGCTACACCTTC. As protein: CASSQDPQDFYGYTF.

This chain uses TRBV3-1 (or the pseudogene TRBV3-2) with TRBJ1-2; unclear D gene. From germline, CDR1 is LGHDT and CDR2 YNNKEL (reference sequence). The CDR3 spans 13 residues. Trimming stripped 0 bases from V and 8 bases from J, with 10 bases between. CDR3 sequence: CASSQERGRGYTF. The CDR3, as DNA: TGTGCCAGCAGCCAAGAACGCGGGAGAGGCTACACCTTC.

This clone was counted only a few times. The rearrangement links TRBV7-8 to TRBJ1-5, with a possible D match to TRBD1 (6 bases). Germline V CDR1 and CDR2: SGHVS, FQNEAQ. Deletions cut 5 bases from V and 4 bases from J, with 18 bases between. The CDR3 runs 16 residues. In nucleotides, the CDR3 is TGTGCCAGCAGCCTCACGGACAGTGGGAAAAATCAGCCCCAGCATTTT. It codes for CASSLTDSGKNQPQHF. Drawing the rest from reference TRBV7-8 and TRBJ1-5, the complete variable domain is GAGVSQSPRYKVAKRGQDVALRCDPISGHVSLFWYQQALGQGPEFLTYFQNEAQLDKSGLPSDRFFAERPEGSVSTLKIQRTQQEDSAVYLCASSLTDSGKNQPQHFGDGTRLSIL.

The chain uses TRBV6-5 and TRBJ1-5; TRBD1 is a possible D gene (5 bases). The CDR3 has 15 amino acids. The V and J ends lost 4 bases and 0 bases respectively, with 10 bases between them. The germline V gene encodes CDR1 MNHEY and CDR2 SVGAGI. The CDR3 reads CASSSNRNSNQPQHF. The CDR3 DNA follows: TGTGCCAGCAGTTCCAACAGGAATAGCAATCAGCCCCAGCATTTT.

Only one count was recorded for this clone. The rearrangement joins TRBV5-1 to TRBJ1-5; 8 bases line up with TRBD1. Germline trimming cut 3 bases from V and 0 bases from J; bases unmatched to any gene: 5. The CDR3 totals 16 residues. Germline V gives CDR1 SGHRS, CDR2 YFSETQ. The CDR3 region is CASSSGDRLSNQPQHF. The CDR3 region has the DNA TGCGCCAGCAGCTCGGGGGACAGGCTTAGCAATCAGCCCCAGCATTTT.

V gene TRBV6-6 combines with J gene TRBJ2-1, with no clear D. V was cut by 6 bases and J by 4 bases, with 10 bases left in between. The CDR3 extends over 13 amino acids. Germline V gene sequence: CDR1 MNHNY, CDR2 SVGAGI (reference sequence). In DNA form, the CDR3 reads TGTGCCAGCAGCATGGCTTCGTACAATGAGCAGTTCTTC. It encodes CASSMASYNEQFF.